These 26 T cell receptor beta chains came from one sample sequenced in a study of blood T cell repertoires in COVID-19. The table came from immunoSEQ multiplex PCR; TCRdb's copy has only in-frame clones and leaves some out. This sample has around 140,000 clones, with about 89% found just once. Specimen: PBMCs or T cells enriched from blood (not recorded which). The receptors were gathered from a man in his sixties who had recovered from COVID-19.

This chain uses TRBV18 with TRBJ2-5; D unclear. In germline, CDR1 is KGHSH, CDR2 LQKENI. This CDR3 is 13 amino acids long. V lost 5 bases, J lost 1 base, and 8 bases lay in between. In DNA form, the CDR3 reads TGTGCCAGCTCAGTAACAGCCCAAGAGACCCAGTACTTC. Translated: CASSVTAQETQYF. The full variable domain, rest sourced from reference TRBV18 and TRBJ2-5, is NAGVMQNPRHLVRRRGQEARLRCSPMKGHSHVYWYRQLPEEGLKFMVYLQKENIIDESGMPKERFSAEFPKEGPSILRIQQVVRGDSAAYFCASSVTAQETQYFGPGTRLLVL.

The chain is built from TRBV27 and TRBJ1-4, with TRBD1 matching over 9 bases. Germline CDR1 is MNHEY and CDR2 is SMNVEV (reference sequence). Trimming took 1 base from V and 8 from J; bases not matched to a gene: 5. The length of the CDR3 is 15 residues. CDR3 sequence: CASSLWGQGGEKLFF. In DNA form, the CDR3 reads TGTGCCAGCAGTTTATGGGGACAGGGAGGCGAAAAACTGTTTTTT.

The chain uses TRBV2 and TRBJ2-6, with D perhaps matching TRBD1 (5 bases). CDR3 length: 15 residues. Germline-derived CDR1 and CDR2 are SNHLY and FYNNEI. With 2 bases removed from V and 3 bases from J, the gap between germline ends came to 8 bases. In DNA form, the CDR3 reads TGTGCCAGCAGTGAACAGGGTGGTGGGGCCAACGTCCTGACTTTC. Protein: CASSEQGGGANVLTF.

The rearrangement uses TRBV28 and TRBJ2-1, with a possible D match to TRBD2 (7 bases). CDR3 length: 14 amino acids. Trimming took off 6 bases at V and 9 bases at J, with 18 bases between the two ends. Per germline, CDR1 MDHEN and CDR2 SYDVKM. The CDR3 DNA reads TGTGCCAGCAGGTTAGGCAGGGGAGGGGGTGAGCAGTTCTTC. This encodes CASRLGRGGGEQFF. Drawing the rest from reference TRBV28 and TRBJ2-1, the complete variable domain is DVKVTQSSRYLVKRTGEKVFLECVQDMDHENMFWYRQDPGLGLRLIYFSYDVKMKEKGDIPEGYSVSREKKERFSLILESASTNQTSMYLCASRLGRGGGEQFFGPGTRLTVL.

The chain carries TRBV21-1 and TRBJ2-2; TRBD1 was called by the table and not checked on the DNA. TRBV21-1 is deemed a pseudogene. The CDR3 loop spans 18 amino acids. This CDR3 reads CASSNVLPGQQHTGELFF. The CDR3 DNA reads as TGTGCCAGCAGCAACGTATTGCCGGGACAGCAACACACCGGGGAGCTGTTTTTT.

In this sample, this clone turned up a few times. The chain recombines TRBV9 with TRBJ2-1; 7 nucleotides agree with TRBD2. V lost 0 bases and J lost 2; bases outside the gene matches: 14. The germline V gene encodes CDR1 SGDLS and CDR2 YYNGEE. The CDR3 totals 19 residues. CDR3 coding DNA: TGTGCCAGCAGCGTAGGAAGCGGCGGGGGACCCGTAGCCTACAATGAGCAGTTCTTC. Its protein product is CASSVGSGGGPVAYNEQFF.

The CDR3 spells CSASRTSGINEQFF. CDR3 coding DNA: TGCAGTGCTAGTAGAACTAGCGGGATCAATGAGCAGTTCTTC. This rearrangement joins TRBV20-1 to TRBJ2-1; the match to TRBD2 covers 10 bases. Unmatched junction bases numbered 5, after V lost 3 bases and J lost 6 bases. The germline V gene encodes CDR1 DFQATT and CDR2 SNEGSKA (reference sequence). There are 14 residues in the CDR3.

The gene calls are TRBV12-3 or TRBV12-4 and TRBJ1-2; tentatively, D is TRBD1 (6 bases). This CDR3 comprises 11 residues. Trimming pared 10 bases from V and 7 bases from J, leaving 13 bases between. CDR3 DNA sequence: TGTGCCATCAGGCAGGGGAGTGGCTACACCTTC. Translated, it gives CAIRQGSGYTF.

V and J are TRBV6-5 and TRBJ2-7; 9 bases fit TRBD2. Germline V gene lookup returns CDR1 MNHEY and CDR2 SVGAGI. V lost 7 bases and J lost 3; bases outside the gene matches: 7. This CDR3 is built from 14 residues. CDR3 sequence reads: CASKIAGVLYEQYF. CDR3 in DNA: TGTGCCAGCAAGATAGCGGGAGTCCTCTACGAGCAGTACTTC.

The rearrangement uses TRBV12-3 or TRBV12-4 and TRBJ2-1; no definite D call. V lost 1 base and J lost 10, with 5 bases in between. The CDR3 length is 11 residues. CDR3: CASSLGQEQFF. In DNA, the CDR3 is TGTGCCAGCAGTTTAGGGCAGGAGCAGTTCTTC.

The chain carries TRBV6-6 and TRBJ2-2, with D unclear. Germline values: CDR1 MNHNY, CDR2 SVGAGI (reference sequence). Between the trimmed V and J ends, which lost 0 bases and 9 bases, there was a span of 5 bases. CDR3 length: 12 residues. CDR3 in DNA: TGTGCCAGCAGTTACTCCCTAAGGGAGCTGTTTTTT. Its translation is CASSYSLRELFF.

The CDR3 region is CASSYTRGQQRYTF. The CDR3 bases are TGTGCCAGCAGTTACACCAGGGGGCAGCAACGCTACACCTTC. This chain connects TRBV6-5 to TRBJ1-2; 8 bases line up with TRBD1. The CDR3 is 14 amino acids. The germline gives CDR1 MNHEY, CDR2 SVGAGI. Germline trimming cut 2 bases from V and 9 bases from J; bases unmatched to any gene: 8.

The chain employs TRBV7-9 and TRBJ1-3; TRBD1 aligns across 9 bases. Germline V CDR1 and CDR2: SEHNR, FQNEAQ (reference sequence). The CDR3 runs to 15 residues. Trimming at V came to 11 bases and at J to 0 bases, leaving 8 bases not matched to a gene. CDR3: CAVHRQGVSGNTIYF. The CDR3 DNA sequence: TGTGCCGTACATCGACAGGGGGTCTCTGGAAACACCATATATTTT.

The chain is built from TRBV11-2 and TRBJ2-3; a weak D match, TRBD2 (6 bases). The CDR3 spans 14 residues. Germline V CDR1 and CDR2: SGHAT, FQNNGV. Deletions cut 8 bases from V and 0 bases from J, with 12 bases between. CDR3 coding DNA: TGTGCCAGCTGGGGGGATACTAGCACAGATACGCAGTATTTT. Amino acids: CASWGDTSTDTQYF.

V and J are TRBV5-6 and TRBJ2-7, with a possible D match to TRBD1 (6 bases). V was cut by 0 bases and J by 0 bases, with 19 bases left in between. The CDR3 contains 18 residues. Germline V gene sequence: CDR1 SGHDT, CDR2 YYEEEE. The CDR3 region is CASSLAGTPKRSSYEQYF. In nucleotides, the CDR3 is TGTGCCAGCAGCTTGGCAGGGACACCCAAAAGGAGCTCCTACGAGCAGTACTTC.

This clone appeared once. The V and J genes are TRBV12-3 or TRBV12-4 and TRBJ1-2; D gene ambiguous. V lost 7 bases and J 0 bases, leaving 9 bases between the germline ends. This CDR3 comprises 13 residues. This CDR3 is CASTLRANYGYTF. CDR3 sequence (DNA): TGTGCCAGCACCCTACGTGCTAACTATGGCTACACCTTC.

This clone has just a few counts. The rearrangement joins TRBV2 to TRBJ2-2; 10 bases match TRBD1. The CDR3 is 18 residues long. The germline V gene has CDR1 SNHLY and CDR2 FYNNEI. The ends lost 8 bases at V and 6 bases at J; junction bases unmatched: 18. CDR3 nucleotide sequence: TGTGCCAGCGGGGAAGGCTTTGGGGGGACAGGGGTTCCCGGGGAGCTGTTTTTT. This encodes CASGEGFGGTGVPGELFF.

This clone was seen only once. V usage is TRBV30 and J usage is TRBJ2-1; a possible D gene is TRBD2 (6 bases). The CDR3 covers 14 residues. V was clipped by 4 bases and J by 0 bases, with 10 bases between them. CDR1 is GTSNPN, CDR2 SVGIG, per germline (reference sequence). CDR3 region: CAWNSGFSYNEQFF. In DNA, the CDR3 is TGTGCCTGGAATAGCGGTTTCTCCTACAATGAGCAGTTCTTC.

This chain connects TRBV2 to TRBJ2-1; TRBD2 matches at 7 bases. With V trimmed by 9 bases and J by 6 bases, 11 bases remained unmatched. Germline CDR1 is SNHLY and CDR2 is FYNNEI. This CDR3 comprises 14 residues. As DNA, the CDR3 is TGTGCCAGTGGGAGGGGCTCGTACGGCAATGAGCAGTTCTTC. Residues: CASGRGSYGNEQFF.

The CDR3 DNA reads as TGCAGCGTGGACAGCCTTATAGATACGCAGTATTTT. Translating it yields CSVDSLIDTQYF. This rearrangement joins TRBV29-1 to TRBJ2-3, with D perhaps matching TRBD1 (6 bases). The length of the CDR3 is 12 residues. The V and J ends lost 6 bases and 5 bases respectively, with 12 bases between them. CDR1 and CDR2 (germline): SQVTM, ANQGSEA.

This clone showed up just a few times. The chain recombines TRBV7-9 with TRBJ2-7; D is undetermined. The length of the CDR3 is 12 residues. Germline loops: CDR1 SEHNR, CDR2 FQNEAQ (reference sequence). V was shortened by 3 bases and J by 3 bases, with 6 bases between the two germline ends. The CDR3 loop is CASSFGSYEQYF. The CDR3 DNA sequence: TGTGCCAGCAGCTTTGGCAGCTACGAGCAGTACTTC.

V gene TRBV2 combines with J gene TRBJ1-6; unclear D gene. There are 11 residues in the CDR3. Deletions cut 5 bases from V and 8 bases from J, with 4 bases between. Germline-derived CDR1 and CDR2 are SNHLY and FYNNEI. The CDR3 loop is CASSSYSPLHF. CDR3 nucleotides: TGTGCCAGCAGTTCATATTCACCCCTCCACTTT.

A remark on this clone: Germline and junction disagree at one end, which may indicate a read error. V is TRBV18 and J is TRBJ1-2; D unclear. Germline CDR1 is KGHSH and CDR2 is LQKENI. This CDR3 has 13 amino acids. The CDR3 region has the DNA TGTGTCAGCTCACCGACTGACTCCTTAGGCTACACCTTC. This encodes CVSSPTDSLGYTF.

The V gene is TRBV5-1, the J gene TRBJ2-7, with TRBD1 identical over 8 bases. Germline trimming cut 3 bases from V and 2 bases from J; bases unmatched to any gene: 1. Germline V CDR1 and CDR2: SGHRS, YFSETQ. The CDR3 sequence is 13 residues long. DNA for the CDR3: TGCGCCAGCAGCTGGGACAGGCCCTACGAGCAGTACTTC. This codes for CASSWDRPYEQYF.

This clone was seen just once. CDR3 sequence reads: CASSQVGAGGRSEQYF. The CDR3 DNA is TGCGCCAGCAGCCAAGTGGGAGCGGGGGGGCGGAGCGAGCAGTACTTC. The V and J genes are TRBV4-1 and TRBJ2-7, with 10 nucleotides matching TRBD2. Trimming at V came to 1 base and at J to 6 bases, leaving 9 bases not matched to a gene. The length of the CDR3 is 16 residues. Germline CDR1 MGHRA, CDR2 YSYEKL.

The chain has TRBV15 and TRBJ2-1; 16 bases match TRBD2. Trimming took 9 bases from V and 15 from J; bases not matched to a gene: 11. This CDR3 comprises 14 residues. Germline lookup yields CDR1 LNHNV and CDR2 YYDKDF (reference sequence). CDR3: CATKPGTSGRVSFF. The CDR3 region has the DNA TGTGCCACTAAGCCCGGGACTAGCGGGAGGGTTTCGTTCTTC.